This T cell receptor beta chain was sequenced during a study of blood T cell repertoires in COVID-19. Produced via immunoSEQ multiplex PCR; TCRdb's table is partial and in-frame only. The sample has approximately 180,000 clones; approximately 86% are singletons. Germline CDR1 and CDR2: KGHSH and LQKENI. CDR3 length: 14 residues. V was clipped by 0 bases and J by 0 bases, with 5 bases between them. Enrolled through a virtual design, the participants were between roughly 18 and 95 years of age and came from some 25 US areas. This clone has a single count. The material sequenced was PBMCs or T cells enriched from blood (not recorded which). The source is a woman aged 55-69 years with acute COVID-19. This chain connects TRBV18 to TRBJ2-5; no firm D call. As DNA, the CDR3 is TGTGCCAGCTCACCACCGGGCAACCAAGAGACCCAGTACTTC. Translated: CASSPPGNQETQYF.